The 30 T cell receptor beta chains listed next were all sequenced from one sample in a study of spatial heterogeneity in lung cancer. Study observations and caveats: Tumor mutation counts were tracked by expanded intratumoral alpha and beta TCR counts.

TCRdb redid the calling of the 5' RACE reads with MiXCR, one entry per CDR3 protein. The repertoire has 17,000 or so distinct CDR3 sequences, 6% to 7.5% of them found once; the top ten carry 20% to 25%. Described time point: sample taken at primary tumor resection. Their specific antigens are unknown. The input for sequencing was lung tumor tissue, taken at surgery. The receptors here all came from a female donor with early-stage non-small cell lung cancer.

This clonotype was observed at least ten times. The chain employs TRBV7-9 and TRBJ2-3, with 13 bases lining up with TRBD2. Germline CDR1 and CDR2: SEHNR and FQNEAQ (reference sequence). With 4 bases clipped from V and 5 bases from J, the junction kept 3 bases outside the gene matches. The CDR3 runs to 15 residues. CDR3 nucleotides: TGTGCCAGCAGCTCAGGACTAGCGGGGGAAGATACGCAGTATTTT. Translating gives CASSSGLAGEDTQYF.

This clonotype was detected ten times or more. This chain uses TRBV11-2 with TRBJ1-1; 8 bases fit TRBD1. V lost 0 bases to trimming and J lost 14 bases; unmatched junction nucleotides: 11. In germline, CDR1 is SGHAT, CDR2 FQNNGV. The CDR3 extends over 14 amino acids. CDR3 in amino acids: CASSLEIATGEEFF. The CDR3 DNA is TGTGCCAGCAGCTTAGAGATCGCGACAGGGGAGGAATTCTTT.

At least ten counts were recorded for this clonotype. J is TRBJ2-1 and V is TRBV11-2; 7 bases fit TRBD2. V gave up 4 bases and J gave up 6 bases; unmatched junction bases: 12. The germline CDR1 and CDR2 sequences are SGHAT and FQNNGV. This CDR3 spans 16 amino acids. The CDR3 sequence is CASSSIGRDYLNEQFF. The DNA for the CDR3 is TGTGCCAGCAGCTCGATCGGCCGGGACTACCTCAATGAGCAGTTCTTC.

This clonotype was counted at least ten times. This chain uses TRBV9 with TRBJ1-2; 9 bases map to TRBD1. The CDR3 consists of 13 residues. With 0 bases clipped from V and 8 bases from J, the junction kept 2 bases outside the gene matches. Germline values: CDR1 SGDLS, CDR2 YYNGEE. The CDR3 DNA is TGTGCCAGCAGCGTAGATACAGGGGGCGGCTACACCTTC. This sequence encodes CASSVDTGGGYTF.

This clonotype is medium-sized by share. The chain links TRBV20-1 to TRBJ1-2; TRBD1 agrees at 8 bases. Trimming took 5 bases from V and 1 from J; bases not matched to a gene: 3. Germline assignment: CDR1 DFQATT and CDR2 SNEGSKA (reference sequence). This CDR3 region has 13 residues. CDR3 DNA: TGCAGTGCTCCCGACAGGGGTAACTATGGCTACACCTTC. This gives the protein CSAPDRGNYGYTF.

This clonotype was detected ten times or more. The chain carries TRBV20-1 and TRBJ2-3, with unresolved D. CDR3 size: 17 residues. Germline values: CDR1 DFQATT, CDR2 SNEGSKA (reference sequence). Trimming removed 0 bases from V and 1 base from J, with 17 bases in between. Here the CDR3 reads CSARDLSGDTGTDTQYF. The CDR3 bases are TGCAGTGCTAGAGATCTATCCGGAGACACCGGCACAGATACGCAGTATTTT.

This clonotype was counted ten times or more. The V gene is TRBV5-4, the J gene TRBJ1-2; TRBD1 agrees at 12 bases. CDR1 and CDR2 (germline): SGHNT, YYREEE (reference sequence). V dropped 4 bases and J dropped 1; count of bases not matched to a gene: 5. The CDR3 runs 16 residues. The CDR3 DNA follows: TGTGCCAGCAGCACGGGACAGGGGGCGGGTAACTATGGCTACACCTTC. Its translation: CASSTGQGAGNYGYTF.

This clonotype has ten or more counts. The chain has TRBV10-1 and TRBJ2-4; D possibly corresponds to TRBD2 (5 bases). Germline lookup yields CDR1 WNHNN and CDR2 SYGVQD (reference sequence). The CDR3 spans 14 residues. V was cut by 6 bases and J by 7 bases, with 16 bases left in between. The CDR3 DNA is TGCGCCAGCAGCGCTGACACTGTAGCGAACATTCAGTACTTC. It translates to CASSADTVANIQYF.

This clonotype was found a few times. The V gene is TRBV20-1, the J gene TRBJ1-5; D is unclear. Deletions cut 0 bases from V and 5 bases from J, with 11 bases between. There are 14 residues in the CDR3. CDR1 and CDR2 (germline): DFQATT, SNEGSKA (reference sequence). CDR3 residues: CSARDEGYYQPQHF. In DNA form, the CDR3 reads TGCAGTGCTAGAGATGAGGGTTATTATCAGCCCCAGCATTTT.

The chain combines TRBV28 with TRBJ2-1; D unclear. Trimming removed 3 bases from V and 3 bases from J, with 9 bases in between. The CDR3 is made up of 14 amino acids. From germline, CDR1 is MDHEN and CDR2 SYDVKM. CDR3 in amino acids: CASSFVSSYNEQFF. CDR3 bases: TGTGCCAGCAGTTTTGTCTCCAGCTACAATGAGCAGTTCTTC. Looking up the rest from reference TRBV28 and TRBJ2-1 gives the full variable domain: DVKVTQSSRYLVKRTGEKVFLECVQDMDHENMFWYRQDPGLGLRLIYFSYDVKMKEKGDIPEGYSVSREKKERFSLILESASTNQTSMYLCASSFVSSYNEQFFGPGTRLTVL.

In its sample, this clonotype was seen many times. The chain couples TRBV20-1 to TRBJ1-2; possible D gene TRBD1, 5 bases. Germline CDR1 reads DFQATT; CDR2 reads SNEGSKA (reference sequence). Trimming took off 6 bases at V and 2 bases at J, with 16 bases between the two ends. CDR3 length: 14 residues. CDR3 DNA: TGCAGTGCCGGGGCCGGGAACGACAACTATGGCTACACCTTC. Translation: CSAGAGNDNYGYTF.

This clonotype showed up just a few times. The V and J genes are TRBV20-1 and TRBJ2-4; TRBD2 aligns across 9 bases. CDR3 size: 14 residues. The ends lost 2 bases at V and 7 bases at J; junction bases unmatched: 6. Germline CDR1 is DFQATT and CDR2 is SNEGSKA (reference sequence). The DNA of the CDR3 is TGCAGTGCTAGAATAAGCGGGGGGAATAACATTCAGTACTTC. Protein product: CSARISGGNNIQYF.

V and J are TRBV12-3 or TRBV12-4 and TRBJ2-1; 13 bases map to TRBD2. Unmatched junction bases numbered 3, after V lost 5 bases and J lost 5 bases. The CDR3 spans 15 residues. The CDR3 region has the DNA TGTGCCAGCAGTCGGACTAGCGGGGGCAACAATGAGCAGTTCTTC. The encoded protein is CASSRTSGGNNEQFF.

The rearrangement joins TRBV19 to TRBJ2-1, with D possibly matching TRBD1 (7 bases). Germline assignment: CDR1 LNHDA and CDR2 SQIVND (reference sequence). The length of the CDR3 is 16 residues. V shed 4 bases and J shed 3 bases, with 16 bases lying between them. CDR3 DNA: TGTGCCAGTAGTACCCAGGGGGACTGCCGCTACAATGAGCAGTTCTTC. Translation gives CASSTQGDCRYNEQFF. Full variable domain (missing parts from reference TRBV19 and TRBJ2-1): DGGITQSPKYLFRKEGQNVTLSCEQNLNHDAMYWYRQDPGQGLRLIYYSQIVNDFQKGDIAEGYSVSREKKESFPLTVTSAQKNPTAFYLCASSTQGDCRYNEQFFGPGTRLTVL.

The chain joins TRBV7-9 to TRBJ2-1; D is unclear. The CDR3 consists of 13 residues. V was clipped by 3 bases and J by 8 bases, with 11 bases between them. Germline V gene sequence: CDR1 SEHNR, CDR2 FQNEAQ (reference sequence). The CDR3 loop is CASSLLNGDEQFF. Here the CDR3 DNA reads TGTGCCAGCAGCTTGCTTAATGGGGATGAGCAGTTCTTC.

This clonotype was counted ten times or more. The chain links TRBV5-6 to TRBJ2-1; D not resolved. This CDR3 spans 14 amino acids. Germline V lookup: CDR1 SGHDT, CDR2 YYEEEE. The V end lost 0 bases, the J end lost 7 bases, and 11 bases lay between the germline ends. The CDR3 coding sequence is TGTGCCAGCAGCTTGGACCCCTCACAAAATGAGCAGTTCTTC. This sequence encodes CASSLDPSQNEQFF.

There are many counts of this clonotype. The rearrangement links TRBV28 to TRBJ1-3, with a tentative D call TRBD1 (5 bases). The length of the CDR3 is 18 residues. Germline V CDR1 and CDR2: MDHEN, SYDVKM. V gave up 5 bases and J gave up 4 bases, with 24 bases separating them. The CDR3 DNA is TGTGCCAGCAGTCCGCCGATGAGGGGCGTCGGGAGGGGAAACACCATATATTTT. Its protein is CASSPPMRGVGRGNTIYF.

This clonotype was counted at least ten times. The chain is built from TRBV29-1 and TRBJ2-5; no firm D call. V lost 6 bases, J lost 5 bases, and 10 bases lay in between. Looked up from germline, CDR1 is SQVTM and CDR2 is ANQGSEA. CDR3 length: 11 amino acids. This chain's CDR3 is CSVALAETQYF. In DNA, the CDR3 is TGCAGCGTGGCACTGGCGGAGACCCAGTACTTC.

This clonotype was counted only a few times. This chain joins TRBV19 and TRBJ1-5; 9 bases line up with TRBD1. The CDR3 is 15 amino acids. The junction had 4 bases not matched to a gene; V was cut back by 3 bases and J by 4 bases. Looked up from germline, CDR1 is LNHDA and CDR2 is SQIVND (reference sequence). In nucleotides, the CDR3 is TGTGCCAGTAGTATGGAACAGGGGGCAAATCAGCCCCAGCATTTT. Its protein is CASSMEQGANQPQHF.

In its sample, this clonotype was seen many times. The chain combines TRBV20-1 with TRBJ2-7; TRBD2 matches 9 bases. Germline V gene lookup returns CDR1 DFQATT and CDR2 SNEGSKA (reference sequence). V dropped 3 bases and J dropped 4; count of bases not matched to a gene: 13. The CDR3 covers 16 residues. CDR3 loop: CSASPTTGTSKYEQYF. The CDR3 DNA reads TGCAGTGCTAGCCCTACCACCGGGACTAGCAAGTACGAGCAGTACTTC.

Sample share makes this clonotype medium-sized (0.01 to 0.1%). CDR3: CASSLGASGGSYEQYF. As DNA, the CDR3 is TGTGCCAGCAGCTTAGGAGCTAGCGGGGGGTCCTACGAGCAGTACTTC. This chain uses TRBV7-6 with TRBJ2-7; 11 positions agree with TRBD2. V lost 1 base to trimming and J lost 1 base; unmatched junction nucleotides: 3. The CDR3 is 16 amino acids. CDR1 SGHVS and CDR2 FNYEAQ come from the germline V gene.

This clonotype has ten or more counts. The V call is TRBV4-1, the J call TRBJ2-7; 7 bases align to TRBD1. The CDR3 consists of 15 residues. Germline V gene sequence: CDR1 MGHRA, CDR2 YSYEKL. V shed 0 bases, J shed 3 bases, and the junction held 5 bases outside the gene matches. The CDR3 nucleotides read TGCGCCAGCAGCCAAGATTATAGGGGGCTCTACGAGCAGTACTTC. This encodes CASSQDYRGLYEQYF.

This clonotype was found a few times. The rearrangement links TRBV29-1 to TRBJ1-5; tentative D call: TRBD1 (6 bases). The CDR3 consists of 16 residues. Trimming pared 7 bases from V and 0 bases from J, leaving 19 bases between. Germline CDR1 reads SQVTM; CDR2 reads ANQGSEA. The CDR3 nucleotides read TGCAGCGCTGTACTTTGGGGGGCAGGTAGCAATCAGCCCCAGCATTTT. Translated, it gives CSAVLWGAGSNQPQHF.

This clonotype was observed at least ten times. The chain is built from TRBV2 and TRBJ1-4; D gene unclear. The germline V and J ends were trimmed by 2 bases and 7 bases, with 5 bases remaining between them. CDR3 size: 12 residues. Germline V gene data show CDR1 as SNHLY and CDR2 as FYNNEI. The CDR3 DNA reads TGTGCCAGCAGTGAACAGCTTGAAAAACTGTTTTTT. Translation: CASSEQLEKLFF.

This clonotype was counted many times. CDR3 nucleotide sequence: TGTGCCAGCAGCCAAGGAACAGGGGGCATCGATAATTCACCCCTCCACTTT. It codes for CASSQGTGGIDNSPLHF. V usage is TRBV14 and J usage is TRBJ1-6; 9 bases are a match to TRBD1. Germline V gives CDR1 SGHDN, CDR2 FVKESK. The CDR3 length is 17 residues. With V trimmed by 1 base and J by 5 bases, 6 bases remained unmatched.

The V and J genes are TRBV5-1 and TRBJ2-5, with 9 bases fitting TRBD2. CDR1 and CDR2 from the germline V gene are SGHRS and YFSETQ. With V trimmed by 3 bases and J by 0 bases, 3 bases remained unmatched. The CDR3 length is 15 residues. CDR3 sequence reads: CASSSERGDQETQYF. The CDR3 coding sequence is TGCGCCAGCAGCTCCGAGCGGGGGGACCAAGAGACCCAGTACTTC.

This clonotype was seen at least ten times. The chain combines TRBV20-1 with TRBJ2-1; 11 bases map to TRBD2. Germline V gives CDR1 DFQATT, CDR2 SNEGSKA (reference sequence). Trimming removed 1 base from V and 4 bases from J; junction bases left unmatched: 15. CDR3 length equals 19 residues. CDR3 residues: CSARVSPVAGGLLYNEQFF. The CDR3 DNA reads TGCAGTGCTAGAGTCTCTCCCGTAGCGGGGGGGCTCCTATACAATGAGCAGTTCTTC.

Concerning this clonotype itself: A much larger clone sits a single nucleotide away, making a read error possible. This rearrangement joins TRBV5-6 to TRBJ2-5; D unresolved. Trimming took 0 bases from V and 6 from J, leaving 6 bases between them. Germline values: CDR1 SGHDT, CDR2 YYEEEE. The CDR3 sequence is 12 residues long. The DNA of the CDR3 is TGTGCCAGCAGCTTGGCGGAACAGACCCAGTACTTC. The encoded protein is CASSLAEQTQYF.

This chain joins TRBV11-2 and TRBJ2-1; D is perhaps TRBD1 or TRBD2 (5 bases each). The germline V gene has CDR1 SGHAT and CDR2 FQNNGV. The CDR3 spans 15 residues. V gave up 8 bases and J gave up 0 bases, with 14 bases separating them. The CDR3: CASGGVSSSYNEQFF. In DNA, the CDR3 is TGTGCCAGCGGGGGAGTGTCCAGCTCCTACAATGAGCAGTTCTTC.

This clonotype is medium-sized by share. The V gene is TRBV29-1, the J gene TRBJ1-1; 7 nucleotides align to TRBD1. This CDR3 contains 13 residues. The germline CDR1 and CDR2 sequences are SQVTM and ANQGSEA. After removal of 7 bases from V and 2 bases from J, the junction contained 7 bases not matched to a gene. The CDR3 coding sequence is TGCAGCGCCGCACAGGGGACTAACACTGAAGCTTTCTTT. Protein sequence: CSAAQGTNTEAFF. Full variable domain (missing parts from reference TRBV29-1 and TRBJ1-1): SAVISQKPSRDICQRGTSLTIQCQVDSQVTMMFWYRQQPGQSLTLIATANQGSEATYESGFVIDKFPISRPNLTFSTLTVSNMSPEDSSIYLCSAAQGTNTEAFFGQGTRLTVV.